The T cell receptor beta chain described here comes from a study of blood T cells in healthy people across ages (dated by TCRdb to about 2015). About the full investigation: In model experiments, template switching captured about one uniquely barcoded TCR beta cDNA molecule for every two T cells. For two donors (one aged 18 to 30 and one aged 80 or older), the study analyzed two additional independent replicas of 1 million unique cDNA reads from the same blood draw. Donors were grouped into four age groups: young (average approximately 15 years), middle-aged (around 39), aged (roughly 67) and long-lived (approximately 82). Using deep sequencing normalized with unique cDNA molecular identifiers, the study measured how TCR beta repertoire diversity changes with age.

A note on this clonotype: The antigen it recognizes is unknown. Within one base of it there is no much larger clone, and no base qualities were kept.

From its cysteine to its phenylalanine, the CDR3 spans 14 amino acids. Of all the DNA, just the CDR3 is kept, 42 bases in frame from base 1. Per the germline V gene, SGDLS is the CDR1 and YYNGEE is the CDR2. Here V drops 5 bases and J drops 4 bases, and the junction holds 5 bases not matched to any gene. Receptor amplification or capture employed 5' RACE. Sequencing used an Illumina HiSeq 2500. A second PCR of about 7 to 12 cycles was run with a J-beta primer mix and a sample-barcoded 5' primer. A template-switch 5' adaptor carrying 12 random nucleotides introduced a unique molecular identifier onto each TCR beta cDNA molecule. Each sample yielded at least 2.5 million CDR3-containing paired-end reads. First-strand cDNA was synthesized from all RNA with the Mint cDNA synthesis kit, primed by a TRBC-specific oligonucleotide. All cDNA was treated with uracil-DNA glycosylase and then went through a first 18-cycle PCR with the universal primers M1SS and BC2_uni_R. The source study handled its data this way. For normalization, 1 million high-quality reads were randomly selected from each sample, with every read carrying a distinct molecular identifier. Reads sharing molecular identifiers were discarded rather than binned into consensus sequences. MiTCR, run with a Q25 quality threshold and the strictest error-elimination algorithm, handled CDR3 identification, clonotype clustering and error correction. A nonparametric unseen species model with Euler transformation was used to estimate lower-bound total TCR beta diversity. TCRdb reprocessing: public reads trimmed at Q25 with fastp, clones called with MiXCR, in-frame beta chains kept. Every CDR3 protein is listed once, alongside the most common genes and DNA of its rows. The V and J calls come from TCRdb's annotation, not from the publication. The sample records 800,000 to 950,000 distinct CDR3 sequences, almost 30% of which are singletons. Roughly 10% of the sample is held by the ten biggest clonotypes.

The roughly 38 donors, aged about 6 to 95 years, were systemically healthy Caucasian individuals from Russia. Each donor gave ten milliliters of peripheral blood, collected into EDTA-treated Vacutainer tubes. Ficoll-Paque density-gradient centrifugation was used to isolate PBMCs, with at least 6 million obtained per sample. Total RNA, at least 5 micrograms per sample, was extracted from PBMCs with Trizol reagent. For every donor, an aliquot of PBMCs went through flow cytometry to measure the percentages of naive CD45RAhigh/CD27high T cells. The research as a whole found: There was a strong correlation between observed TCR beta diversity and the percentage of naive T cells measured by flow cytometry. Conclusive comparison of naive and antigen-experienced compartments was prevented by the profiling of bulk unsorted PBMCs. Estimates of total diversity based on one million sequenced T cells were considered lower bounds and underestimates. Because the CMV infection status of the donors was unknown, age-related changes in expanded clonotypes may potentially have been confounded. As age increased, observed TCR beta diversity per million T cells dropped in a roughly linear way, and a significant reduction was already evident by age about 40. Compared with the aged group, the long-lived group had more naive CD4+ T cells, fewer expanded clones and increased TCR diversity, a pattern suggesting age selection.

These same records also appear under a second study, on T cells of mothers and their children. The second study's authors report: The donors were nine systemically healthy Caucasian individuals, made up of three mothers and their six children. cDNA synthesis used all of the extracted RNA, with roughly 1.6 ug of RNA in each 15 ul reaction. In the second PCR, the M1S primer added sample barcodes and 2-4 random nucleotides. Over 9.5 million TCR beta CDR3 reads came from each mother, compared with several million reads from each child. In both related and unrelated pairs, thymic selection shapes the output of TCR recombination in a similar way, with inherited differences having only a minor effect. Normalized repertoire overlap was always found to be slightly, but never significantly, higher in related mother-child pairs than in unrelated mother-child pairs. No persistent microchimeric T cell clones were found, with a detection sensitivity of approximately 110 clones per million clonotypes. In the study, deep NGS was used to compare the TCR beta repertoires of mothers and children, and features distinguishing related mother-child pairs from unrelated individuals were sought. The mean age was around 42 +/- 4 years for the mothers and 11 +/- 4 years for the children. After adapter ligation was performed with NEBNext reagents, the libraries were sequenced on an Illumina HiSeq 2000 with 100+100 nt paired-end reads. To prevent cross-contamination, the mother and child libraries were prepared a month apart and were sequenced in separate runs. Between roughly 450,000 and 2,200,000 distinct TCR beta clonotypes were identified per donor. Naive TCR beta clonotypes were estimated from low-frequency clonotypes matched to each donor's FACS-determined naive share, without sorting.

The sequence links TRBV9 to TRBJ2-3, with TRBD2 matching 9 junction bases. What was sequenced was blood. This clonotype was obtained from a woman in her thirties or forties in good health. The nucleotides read TGTGCCAGCAGTTCGCGGGGGGGCTCAGATACGCAGTATTTT. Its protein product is CASSSRGGSDTQYF.